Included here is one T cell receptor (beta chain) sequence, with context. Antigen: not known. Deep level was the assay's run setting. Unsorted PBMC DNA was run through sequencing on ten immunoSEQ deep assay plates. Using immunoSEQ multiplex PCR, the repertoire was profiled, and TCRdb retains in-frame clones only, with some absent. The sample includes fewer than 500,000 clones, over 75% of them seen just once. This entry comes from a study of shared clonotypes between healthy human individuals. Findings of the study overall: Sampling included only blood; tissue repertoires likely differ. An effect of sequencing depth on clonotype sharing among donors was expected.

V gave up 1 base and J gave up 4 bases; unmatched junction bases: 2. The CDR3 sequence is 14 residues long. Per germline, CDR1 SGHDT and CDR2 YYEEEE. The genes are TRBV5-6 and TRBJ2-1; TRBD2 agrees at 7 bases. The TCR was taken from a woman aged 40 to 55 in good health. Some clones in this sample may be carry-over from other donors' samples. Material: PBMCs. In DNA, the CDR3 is TGTGCCAGCAGCTTGTTGCGGGGGTACAATGAGCAGTTCTTC. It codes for CASSLLRGYNEQFF.